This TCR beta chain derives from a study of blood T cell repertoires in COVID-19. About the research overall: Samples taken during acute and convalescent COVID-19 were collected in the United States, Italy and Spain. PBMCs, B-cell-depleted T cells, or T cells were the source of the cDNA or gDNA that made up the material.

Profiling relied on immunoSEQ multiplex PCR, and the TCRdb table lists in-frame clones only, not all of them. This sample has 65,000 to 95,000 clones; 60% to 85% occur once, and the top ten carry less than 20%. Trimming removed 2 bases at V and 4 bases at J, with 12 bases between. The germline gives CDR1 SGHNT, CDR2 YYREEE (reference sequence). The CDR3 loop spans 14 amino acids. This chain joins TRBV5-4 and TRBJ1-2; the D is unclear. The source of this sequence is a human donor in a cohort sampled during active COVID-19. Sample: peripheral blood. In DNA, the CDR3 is TGTGCCAGCAGCTTTGCCCCCCTCAGCTATGGCTACACCTTC. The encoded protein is CASSFAPLSYGYTF.